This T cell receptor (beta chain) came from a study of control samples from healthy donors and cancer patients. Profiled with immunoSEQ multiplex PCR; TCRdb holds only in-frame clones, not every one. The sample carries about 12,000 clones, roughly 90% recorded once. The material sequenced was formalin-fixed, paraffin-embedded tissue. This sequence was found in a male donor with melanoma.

The CDR3 here is CASSSQVTTEAFF. CDR3 bases: TGTGCCAGCAGCTCCCAGGTGACCACTGAAGCTTTCTTT. The V and J genes are TRBV7-9 and TRBJ1-1, with no clear D. CDR3 length equals 13 residues. Trimming removed 4 bases from V and 4 bases from J, with 10 bases in between. The germline gives CDR1 SEHNR, CDR2 FQNEAQ (reference sequence).